The present TCR beta chain was sequenced within a study of graft-versus-host responses after intestinal transplantation. Study in general: Transplant recipients had multivisceral, liver-intestinal, or isolated intestinal grafts. Tacrolimus plus steroids were given to all recipients for about 3 years, preceded by anti-thymocyte globulin induction.

Measured with immunoSEQ multiplex PCR; TCRdb has only the in-frame clones, and not every one. The profile covers about 85,000 clones, with roughly 80% appearing a single time and around 0.86% taken by the ten largest. For this clone: Its cognate antigen is unknown. Additional DNA sequences in this sample encode the identical CDR3.

Notes on the study in general: Individuals who had graft-donor T cell macrochimerism had allografts that showed high graft-versus-host to host-versus-graft clonal ratios.

The trim removed 3 bases at V and 4 bases at J, leaving 1 base unmatched. CDR3 length equals 13 residues. Germline loops: CDR1 MGHRA, CDR2 YSYEKL. This rearrangement joins TRBV4-1 to TRBJ1-1; 8 nucleotides agree with TRBD1. The sample consisted of unstimulated CD4+ T cells sorted from spleen or lymph node cells, taken before intestinal transplant. The TCR comes from a human donor who received an intestinal transplant. Here the CDR3 reads CASSHTGGTEAFF. The CDR3 DNA reads as TGCGCCAGCAGCCATACAGGGGGCACTGAAGCTTTCTTT.